Presented here are 22 T cell receptor beta chains from one specimen sequenced in a study of OX40 agonist ivuxolimab in advanced cancers. Assay used: immunoSEQ multiplex PCR; TCRdb lists only in-frame clones, some missing. Here the sample spans around 150,000 clones, approximately 90% being singletons. The material sequenced was CD4+ or CD8+ T cells sorted from blood, taken in a trial of the OX40 agonist ivuxolimab. All receptors come from an adult with an advanced solid tumor such as melanoma, head and neck, liver or kidney cancer.

V gene TRBV7-8 combines with J gene TRBJ1-5, with 7 nucleotides matching TRBD1. The CDR3 consists of 14 residues. J was trimmed by 5 bases and V by 5 bases; bases with no gene match: 6. Germline V CDR1 and CDR2: SGHVS, FQNEAQ. The CDR3 DNA is TGTGCCAGCAGCGCAGGACAGGATTATCAGCCCCAGCATTTT. Protein: CASSAGQDYQPQHF.

This clone was counted a few times. The chain couples TRBV10-3 to TRBJ2-7; the D is unclear. The CDR3 is 15 amino acids. Trimming shortened V by 7 bases and J by 4 bases, and 20 bases separated the two germline ends. Germline CDR1 ENHRY, CDR2 SYGVKD. The chain's CDR3 is CAITAGPRKSYEQYF. The DNA for the CDR3 is TGTGCCATCACGGCAGGACCCCGTAAAAGTTACGAGCAGTACTTC.

This chain joins TRBV5-1 and TRBJ2-3; 7 bases map to TRBD2. The ends lost 4 bases at V and 4 bases at J; junction bases unmatched: 12. CDR1 and CDR2 (germline): SGHRS, YFSETQ. The CDR3 loop spans 16 amino acids. The CDR3 here is CASSPSSAGFADTQYF. CDR3 nucleotide sequence: TGCGCCAGCAGCCCCTCCTCAGCGGGATTCGCAGATACGCAGTATTTT.

The chain combines TRBV7-2 with TRBJ2-7; TRBD2 aligns across 10 bases. The CDR3 contains 16 residues. V gave up 6 bases and J gave up 2 bases; unmatched junction bases: 10. The germline V gene has CDR1 SGHTA and CDR2 FQGNSA. CDR3 in amino acids: CASSPSRTSGPYEQYF. In DNA, the CDR3 is TGTGCCAGCAGTCCGAGCAGGACTAGCGGCCCCTACGAGCAGTACTTC.

CDR3: CASSLRSGSSYEQYF. In nucleotides, the CDR3 is TGTGCCAGCAGTCTACGTTCAGGGAGCTCCTACGAGCAGTACTTC. The J gene is TRBJ2-7, the V gene TRBV6-5; D is possibly TRBD1 or TRBD2 (5 bases each). CDR3 size: 15 residues. Per germline, CDR1 MNHEY and CDR2 SVGAGI. V lost 5 bases and J 0 bases, leaving 14 bases between the germline ends.

The rearrangement joins TRBV4-2 to TRBJ2-1, with D maybe TRBD1 (6 bases). Per the germline V gene, CDR1 is LGHNA and CDR2 is YNFKEQ. The germline V and J ends were trimmed by 0 bases and 3 bases, with 15 bases remaining between them. The CDR3 covers 17 residues. The CDR3 coding sequence is TGTGCCAGCAGCCAAGACTTGGGGGCTAATGACTACAATGAGCAGTTCTTC. This gives the protein CASSQDLGANDYNEQFF.

This sequence joins TRBV2 and TRBJ2-1; no clear D. Germline lookup yields CDR1 SNHLY and CDR2 FYNNEI. Trimming shortened V by 10 bases and J by 7 bases, and 17 bases separated the two germline ends. The CDR3 runs 13 residues. The CDR3 here is CATHSLGFNEQFF. The CDR3 DNA sequence: TGTGCCACCCACTCCCTAGGATTTAATGAGCAGTTCTTC.

The V gene is TRBV5-6, the J gene TRBJ2-1; TRBD2 matches at 12 bases. This CDR3 comprises 15 residues. In germline, CDR1 is SGHDT, CDR2 YYEEEE. The ends lost 2 bases at V and 5 bases at J; junction bases unmatched: 2. CDR3 bases: TGTGCCAGCAGCTTAAGGACTAGCGGGAACAATGAGCAGTTCTTC. Its translation is CASSLRTSGNNEQFF.

The chain uses TRBV19 and TRBJ1-3; D not certain. This CDR3 contains 12 residues. The germline CDR1 and CDR2 sequences are LNHDA and SQIVND (reference sequence). V dropped 7 bases and J dropped 2 bases, with 6 bases sitting between them. The CDR3: CASMAAGNTIYF. The DNA of the CDR3 is TGTGCCAGTATGGCTGCTGGAAACACCATATATTTT.

The rearrangement uses TRBV18 and TRBJ1-5; TRBD1 might be the D (6 bases). This CDR3 spans 17 amino acids. With 0 bases removed from V and 3 bases from J, the gap between germline ends came to 15 bases. Germline CDR1 and CDR2: KGHSH and LQKENI. CDR3 nucleotides: TGTGCCAGCTCACCACCCGCCGGGGGGCGCGTCAATCAGCCCCAGCATTTT. Translation: CASSPPAGGRVNQPQHF.

The chain uses TRBV6-1 and TRBJ2-4; D gene uncertain. This CDR3 region has 13 residues. CDR1 is MNHNS and CDR2 is SASEGT in the germline V gene. The V gene lost 2 bases and the J gene lost 3 bases, with 5 bases spanning the gap. DNA of the CDR3: TGTGCCAGCAGTGAACGAGGCAAAAACATTCAGTACTTC. Residues: CASSERGKNIQYF.

The rearrangement joins TRBV7-5 to TRBJ1-5; the table's D call of TRBD1 was not tested on the DNA. TRBV7-5 is termed a pseudogene. The CDR3 sequence is 16 residues long. The CDR3 nucleotides read TGTGCCAGCAGCTTTACGACAGGGGGCGGCAATCAGCCCCAGCATTTT. Amino acids: CASSFTTGGGNQPQHF.

The V and J genes are TRBV5-4 and TRBJ1-1; no reliable D call. CDR3 length equals 13 residues. Trimming took 2 bases from V and 3 from J, leaving 8 bases between them. Looked up from germline, CDR1 is SGHNT and CDR2 is YYREEE (reference sequence). The CDR3 DNA reads TGTGCCAGCAGCTTCCGGGAATACACTGAAGCTTTCTTT. Translated, it gives CASSFREYTEAFF. Filled out from reference TRBV5-4 and TRBJ1-1, the complete variable domain reads ETGVTQSPTHLIKTRGQQVTLRCSSQSGHNTVSWYQQALGQGPQFIFQYYREEENGRGNFPPRFSGLQFPNYSSELNVNALELDDSALYLCASSFREYTEAFFGQGTRLTVV.

The V and J genes are TRBV2 and TRBJ2-5; no definite D call. The V and J ends lost 4 bases and 2 bases respectively, with 8 bases between them. CDR3 length: 13 residues. The germline CDR1 and CDR2 sequences are SNHLY and FYNNEI. CDR3 residues: CASSVNLQETQYF. CDR3 DNA: TGTGCCAGCAGTGTCAACTTACAAGAGACCCAGTACTTC.

V and J are TRBV4-3 and TRBJ1-4; 8 bases agree with TRBD1. CDR1 is LGHNA, CDR2 YSLEER, per germline. J was trimmed by 0 bases and V by 0 bases; bases with no gene match: 15. CDR3 length equals 21 residues. The chain's CDR3 is CASSQEMARRTGTATNEKLFF. CDR3 DNA: TGCGCCAGCAGCCAAGAAATGGCGCGGAGGACAGGGACCGCAACTAATGAAAAACTGTTTTTT.

This rearrangement joins TRBV10-1 to TRBJ1-6; TRBD1 might be the D (5 bases). This CDR3 is 14 amino acids long. CDR1 and CDR2 from the germline V gene are WNHNN and SYGVQD (reference sequence). V lost 11 bases and J lost 8, with 19 bases in between. The chain's CDR3 is CALVRVVVDSPLHF. In nucleotides, the CDR3 is TGCGCCCTAGTCAGGGTTGTGGTGGATTCACCCCTCCACTTT.

This rearrangement joins TRBV19 to TRBJ1-4, with 9 bases matching TRBD1. Germline V gene lookup returns CDR1 LNHDA and CDR2 SQIVND (reference sequence). V shed 6 bases, J shed 5 bases, and the junction held 19 bases outside the gene matches. The CDR3 covers 19 residues. In nucleotides, the CDR3 is TGTGCCAGTAGCCGCCGCAGGACAGGGGCGGATGTTCTAAATGAAAAACTGTTTTTT. It is translated as CASSRRRTGADVLNEKLFF.

This clone has a handful of counts. V and J are TRBV6-1 and TRBJ1-5, with a tentative D call TRBD1 (6 bases). V was cut by 7 bases and J by 5 bases, with 18 bases left in between. Germline V lookup: CDR1 MNHNS, CDR2 SASEGT. CDR3 length: 15 residues. CDR3 region: CASTNYREVHQPQHF. CDR3 sequence (DNA): TGTGCCAGCACAAACTACAGGGAGGTTCATCAGCCCCAGCATTTT.

The genes are TRBV11-2 and TRBJ2-1; 7 bases are shared with TRBD1. Germline CDR1 is SGHAT and CDR2 is FQNNGV. The CDR3 totals 15 residues. After removal of 5 bases from V and 8 bases from J, the junction contained 12 bases not matched to a gene. The CDR3 is CASSLTLGQADEQFF. The CDR3 DNA is TGTGCCAGCAGCCTAACCCTCGGACAGGCCGATGAGCAGTTCTTC.

The chain combines TRBV11-2 with TRBJ2-7, with D possibly TRBD2 on 5 matching bases. CDR1 SGHAT and CDR2 FQNNGV come from the germline V gene. CDR3 size: 11 residues. Trimming took off 8 bases at V and 13 bases at J, with 18 bases between the two ends. The chain's CDR3 is CASGEGSLLYF. CDR3 sequence (DNA): TGTGCCAGCGGGGAAGGGAGCCTGCTATACTTC. The whole variable domain, remainder taken from reference TRBV11-2 and TRBJ2-7, is EAGVAQSPRYKIIEKRQSVAFWCNPISGHATLYWYQQILGQGPKLLIQFQNNGVVDDSQLPKDRFSAERLKGVDSTLKIQPAKLEDSAVYLCASGEGSLLYFGPGTRLTVT.

The rearrangement links TRBV6-1 to TRBJ2-5; the match to TRBD1 covers 8 bases. There are 15 residues in the CDR3. Looked up from germline, CDR1 is MNHNS and CDR2 is SASEGT. The V gene end was trimmed by 4 bases and the J gene end by 5 bases; junction bases not matched to a gene: 9. DNA for the CDR3: TGTGCCAGCAGTGGACGCGACAGGGGCGGGGAGACCCAGTACTTC. Translated: CASSGRDRGGETQYF.

The rearrangement uses TRBV5-1 and TRBJ1-5, with TRBD1 as a possible D gene (5 bases). CDR1 is SGHRS and CDR2 is YFSETQ in the germline V gene. The CDR3 runs 15 residues. V was trimmed by 4 bases and J by 3 bases, leaving 14 bases between them. The CDR3 coding sequence is TGCGCCAGCAGCCCTGAGGGGATGTCCAATCAGCCCCAGCATTTT. Translation gives CASSPEGMSNQPQHF.